The clone carrying this T cell receptor beta chain was seen just once. At one of its ends the junction is not consistent with the germline gene, which may arise from a read error. They got blood RNA out of unsorted whole blood and also pulled out germline DNA. CDR3 size: 15 residues. The germline V gene encodes CDR1 MGHRA and CDR2 YSYEKL. The source of the sample is a study of tumor-infiltrating lymphocytes in primary liver carcinoma. A primer in the constant region served to generate TCR beta cDNA from around 500 ng of total RNA. ARM-PCR was slightly modified, and three nested multiplex PCR rounds with it gave rise to the TCR beta libraries. Two initial PCR rounds of about 9 cycles each paired TRBV1-TRBV30 forward primers with a C-beta reverse primer. TCRdb recomputed calls from the multiplex PCR reads with MiXCR, one row per CDR3 protein. Among 150,000 to 200,000 distinct CDR3 sequences listed, 50% to 75% were seen once.

The specimen was peripheral blood. This TCR was recovered from a man aged 40-55 years with primary liver carcinoma and hepatitis B virus infection. The J gene is TRBJ2-2, the V gene TRBV4-1; 10 nucleotides align to TRBD1. Here the CDR3 reads CASSPDRGNAGELLF. The DNA of the CDR3 is TGCGCCAGCAGCCCGGACAGGGGGAATGCCGGGGAGCTACTTTTT.